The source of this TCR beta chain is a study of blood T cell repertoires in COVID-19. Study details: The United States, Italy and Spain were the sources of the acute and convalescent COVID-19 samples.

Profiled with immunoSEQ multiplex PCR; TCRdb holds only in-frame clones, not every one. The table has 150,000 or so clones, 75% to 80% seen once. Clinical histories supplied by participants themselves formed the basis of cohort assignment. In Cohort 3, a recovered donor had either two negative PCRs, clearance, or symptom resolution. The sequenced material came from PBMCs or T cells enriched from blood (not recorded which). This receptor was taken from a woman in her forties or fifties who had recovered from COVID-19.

This chain's CDR3 is CASSLTTGVAKNIQYF. The CDR3 bases are TGTGCCAGCAGCCTAACGACGGGAGTAGCCAAAAACATTCAGTACTTC. This chain links TRBV7-9 with TRBJ2-4; D may be TRBD2 (6 bases). Germline V CDR1 and CDR2: SEHNR, FQNEAQ (reference sequence). CDR3 length: 16 residues. Trimming pared 5 bases from V and 0 bases from J, leaving 14 bases between.